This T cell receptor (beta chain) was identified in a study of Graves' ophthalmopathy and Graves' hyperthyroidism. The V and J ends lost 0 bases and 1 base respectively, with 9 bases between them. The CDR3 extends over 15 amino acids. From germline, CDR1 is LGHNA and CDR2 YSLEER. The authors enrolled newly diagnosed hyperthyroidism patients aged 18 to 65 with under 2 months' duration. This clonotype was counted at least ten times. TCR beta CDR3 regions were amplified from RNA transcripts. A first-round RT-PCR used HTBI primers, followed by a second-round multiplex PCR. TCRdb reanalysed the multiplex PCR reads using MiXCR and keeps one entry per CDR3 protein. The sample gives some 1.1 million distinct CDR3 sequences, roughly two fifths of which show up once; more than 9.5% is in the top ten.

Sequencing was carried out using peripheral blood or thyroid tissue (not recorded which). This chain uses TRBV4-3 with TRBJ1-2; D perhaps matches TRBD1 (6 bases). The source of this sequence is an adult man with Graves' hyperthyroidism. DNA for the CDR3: TGCGCCAGCAGCCAAGATTGGACAGATAACTATGGCTACACCTTC. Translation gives CASSQDWTDNYGYTF.